This T cell receptor beta chain originates from a study of beta chain features in type 1 diabetes. On the study more broadly: Age, gender and cell yields were alike across patients and healthy donors.

Expressed TCRB transcripts were sequenced after all isolated RNA was converted to cDNA. Only in-frame clones appear in the TCRdb table, and some are missing; sequencing was by immunoSEQ multiplex PCR. The sample has around 150,000 clones, approximately 9.1% seen once. V was pared by 2 bases and J by 4 bases, with 11 bases between. The CDR3 length is 13 residues. Per germline, CDR1 GTSNPN and CDR2 SVGIG (reference sequence). Purity exceeded 95% in all sorted populations. This clone has more than one count but fewer than ten. What it binds is unknown. Whole-study findings and limits: For patients, the naive, central memory and Treg TCRB repertoires appeared more alike than for healthy donors. For Type 1 diabetes patients, all four CD4+ subsets carried TCRB CDR3s that were moderately but significantly shorter.

J is TRBJ1-1 and V is TRBV30; D gene unclear. Source material: central memory CD4+ T cells from blood. This receptor was taken from a woman aged 25 to 39 with type 1 diabetes. The DNA for the CDR3 is TGTGCCTGGAGTACGGGGAGCGCCACTGAAGCTTTCTTT. This codes for CAWSTGSATEAFF. Using reference TRBV30 and TRBJ1-1 for the parts outside the CDR3, the full variable domain is SQTIHQWPATLVQPVGSPLSLECTVEGTSNPNLYWYRQAAGRGLQLLFYSVGIGQISSEVPQNLSASRPQDRQFILSSKKLLLSDSGFYLCAWSTGSATEAFFGQGTRLTVV.